This T cell receptor (beta chain) was identified in a study of blood T cells in healthy people across ages. Notes on this clonotype: Antigen unknown.

Collection of 8.5 to 10 milliliters of peripheral blood was performed for each donor. Study outcomes and limitations: Diversity of TCR beta correlated strongly with naive T cell percentage.

Trimming cost V 3 bases and J 4 bases; bases outside gene matches: 7. The CDR3 totals 15 residues. The germline V gene encodes CDR1 SGDLS and CDR2 YYNGEE. A J-beta primer mix and a sample-barcoded 5' primer were used in a second PCR of about 7 to 12 cycles. Each sample provided no less than 2.5 million CDR3-containing paired-end reads. TCRdb processed the 5' RACE reads anew with MiXCR; each CDR3 protein has one entry. The repertoire holds approximately 690,000 distinct CDR3 sequences, roughly 43% seen once, with approximately 29% in the top ten. The chain links TRBV9 to TRBJ2-1; 7 bases fit TRBD1. The clonotype comes from a man older than 75 in good health. Source material: blood. DNA for the CDR3: TGTGCCAGCAGCGCGCCGGGACAGATATACAATGAGCAGTTCTTC. This codes for CASSAPGQIYNEQFF.